The 7 T cell receptor beta chains below were found in one sample sequenced in a study of naive and memory T cell subsets. Broader study findings: Naive repertoires, especially CD8, held a few larger clonotypes, possibly memory cells re-expressing CD45RA.

Antigen specificity for these receptors is unknown. Both TRBC1 and TRBC2 were covered by a beta constant-region primer of two equimolar oligonucleotides. Four rounds of PCR amplified the ligated cDNA using nested alpha and beta constant-region primers plus SP2. One entry per CDR3 protein results from TCRdb running MiXCR on the UMI-ligation and nested PCR reads. This table holds 130,000 to 150,000 distinct CDR3 sequences, 22% found once. The specimen was naive CD4+ T cells from blood. The source is a human donor in good health.

This clonotype occurred a few times. The chain combines TRBV20-1 with TRBJ2-2; maybe TRBD2 (6 bases). This CDR3 has 19 residues. The germline V gene encodes CDR1 DFQATT and CDR2 SNEGSKA (reference sequence). V was shortened by 0 bases and J by 4 bases, with 24 bases between the two germline ends. This chain's CDR3 is CSARDLGARGAGPTGELFF. CDR3 nucleotides: TGCAGTGCTAGAGATCTCGGGGCGAGAGGGGCGGGACCCACCGGGGAGCTGTTTTTT.

There are a few counts of this clonotype. The rearrangement uses TRBV13 and TRBJ2-7, with 9 bases that match TRBD1. The V gene's germline CDR1 is PRHDT and CDR2 FYEKMQ (reference sequence). The CDR3 length is 16 residues. Trimming at V came to 5 bases and at J to 6 bases, leaving 14 bases not matched to a gene. In DNA form, the CDR3 reads TGTGCCAGCAGCCTCGGACAGGGGCCCGTATTTGTCGAGCAGTACTTC. The encoded protein is CASSLGQGPVFVEQYF. The variable domain in full, with the rest retrieved from reference TRBV13 and TRBJ2-7, is AAGVIQSPRHLIKEKRETATLKCYPIPRHDTVYWYQQGPGQDPQFLISFYEKMQSDKGSIPDRFSAQQFSDYHSELNMSSLELGDSALYFCASSLGQGPVFVEQYFGPGTRLTVT.

The chain is built from TRBV7-2 and TRBJ2-7; 7 bases match TRBD1. The ends lost 3 bases at V and 3 bases at J; junction bases unmatched: 8. From germline, CDR1 is SGHTA and CDR2 FQGNSA. The CDR3 sequence is 15 residues long. In DNA form, the CDR3 reads TGTGCCAGCAGCTTGTATTGGGGACAGAACTACGAGCAGTACTTC. It specifies CASSLYWGQNYEQYF.

The chain uses TRBV7-9 and TRBJ2-3, with D perhaps matching TRBD2 (6 bases). The CDR3 consists of 16 residues. CDR1 and CDR2 (germline): SEHNR, FQNEAQ (reference sequence). V was clipped by 3 bases and J by 1 base, with 14 bases between them. The CDR3 DNA sequence: TGTGCCAGCAGCTTTTCCTTAGGCGGGGGCACAGATACGCAGTATTTT. Amino acid sequence: CASSFSLGGGTDTQYF.

In its sample, this clonotype was seen once. V gene TRBV9 combines with J gene TRBJ2-1; 7 nucleotides agree with TRBD2. Per germline, CDR1 SGDLS and CDR2 YYNGEE. V shed 4 bases, J shed 6 bases, and the junction held 10 bases outside the gene matches. CDR3 size: 15 residues. DNA for the CDR3: TGTGCCAGCAGCTCGAGGGCGGGAGTTGTCAATGAGCAGTTCTTC. Amino acid sequence: CASSSRAGVVNEQFF.

J is TRBJ2-1 and V is TRBV12-3 or TRBV12-4, with TRBD2 identical over 14 bases. The CDR3 contains 16 residues. J lost 8 bases, V lost 6 bases, and 9 bases had no gene match. DNA of the CDR3: TGTGCCAGCAGGACTAGCGGGAGGGGCACTATATATGAGCAGTTCTTC. Translation gives CASRTSGRGTIYEQFF.

The V and J genes are TRBV28 and TRBJ2-7; 13 bases align to TRBD2. V dropped 2 bases and J dropped 0; count of bases not matched to a gene: 10. CDR1 is MDHEN and CDR2 is SYDVKM in the germline V gene. This CDR3 comprises 19 residues. CDR3 nucleotide sequence: TGTGCCAGCAGTTTAGGTAGAGGACTAGCGGGAGCTAGCTCCTACGAGCAGTACTTC. Amino acids: CASSLGRGLAGASSYEQYF.